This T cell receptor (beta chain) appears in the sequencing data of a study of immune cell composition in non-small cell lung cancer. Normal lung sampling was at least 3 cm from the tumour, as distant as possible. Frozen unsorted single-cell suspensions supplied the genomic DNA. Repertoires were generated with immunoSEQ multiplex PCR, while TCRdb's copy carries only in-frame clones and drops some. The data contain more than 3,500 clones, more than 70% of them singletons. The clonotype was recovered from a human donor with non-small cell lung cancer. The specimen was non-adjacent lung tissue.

CDR3 protein: CASSLGPRASYNSPLHF. DNA for the CDR3: TGTGCCAGCAGCCTGGGGCCTAGGGCGTCCTATAATTCACCCCTCCACTTT. The genes are TRBV5-6 and TRBJ1-6, with D possibly matching TRBD1 (5 bases). With 4 bases removed from V and 1 base from J, the gap between germline ends came to 15 bases. Germline loops: CDR1 SGHDT, CDR2 YYEEEE. This CDR3 is built from 17 residues.